Below are 26 T cell receptor beta chains sequenced from a single sample in a study of blood T cell repertoires in COVID-19. Profiling relied on immunoSEQ multiplex PCR, and the TCRdb table lists in-frame clones only, not all of them. The sample yields about 200,000 clones, about 85% seen once. The sequenced sample was peripheral blood. The receptors derive from a woman aged 80 or over with acute or convalescent COVID-19.

This chain uses TRBV4-2 with TRBJ2-7, with TRBD2 matching over 13 bases. The ends lost 1 base at V and 2 bases at J; junction bases unmatched: 5. CDR1 LGHNA and CDR2 YNFKEQ come from the germline V gene. The CDR3 covers 17 residues. DNA of the CDR3: TGTGCCAGCAGCCAAGGACTAGCGGGAGGACTAACCTACGAGCAGTACTTC. It codes for CASSQGLAGGLTYEQYF.

This rearrangement joins TRBV3-1 (or the pseudogene TRBV3-2) to TRBJ2-3; D possibly corresponds to TRBD2 (5 bases). The CDR3 is 15 residues long. The germline V gene encodes CDR1 LGHDT and CDR2 YNNKEL (reference sequence). Trimming removed 1 base at V and 4 bases at J, with 12 bases between. The CDR3, as DNA: TGTGCCAGCAGCCAAGGAGATAGCGCGGCAGATACGCAGTATTTT. The encoded protein is CASSQGDSAADTQYF.

The chain joins TRBV29-1 to TRBJ2-7; 14 bases are a match to TRBD2. V shed 6 bases and J 4 bases; nucleotides not matched to a gene: 2. Germline loops: CDR1 SQVTM, CDR2 ANQGSEA. The CDR3 is 13 residues long. The CDR3 nucleotides are TGCAGCGTAAGGACTAGCGGGAGGTACGAGCAGTACTTC. Translation: CSVRTSGRYEQYF.

The J gene is TRBJ2-3, the V gene TRBV24-1; the D gene is possibly TRBD2 (6 bases). CDR3 size: 15 residues. Germline CDR1 and CDR2: KGHDR and SFDVKD. V shed 7 bases and J shed 0 bases, with 13 bases lying between them. The CDR3 loop reads CATSGRGPSTDTQYF. The CDR3 nucleotides are TGTGCCACCAGCGGGCGGGGTCCTAGCACAGATACGCAGTATTTT.

The gene calls are TRBV19 and TRBJ2-3; 7 bases are shared with TRBD2. Germline assignment: CDR1 LNHDA and CDR2 SQIVND (reference sequence). The CDR3 is made up of 16 amino acids. V was pared by 10 bases and J by 3 bases, with 16 bases of the junction left unmatched. The CDR3 loop reads CATKNRGGRSTDTQYF. The CDR3 DNA follows: TGTGCCACCAAGAATAGGGGCGGGAGAAGTACAGATACGCAGTATTTT. Variable domain in full (rest from reference TRBV19 and TRBJ2-3): DGGITQSPKYLFRKEGQNVTLSCEQNLNHDAMYWYRQDPGQGLRLIYYSQIVNDFQKGDIAEGYSVSREKKESFPLTVTSAQKNPTAFYLCATKNRGGRSTDTQYFGPGTRLTVL.

The DNA of the CDR3 is TGTGCCAGCTCACCAGTTAACAGGGAAGAGACCCAGTACTTC. Amino acids: CASSPVNREETQYF. The rearrangement uses TRBV18 and TRBJ2-5; D might be TRBD1 (6 bases). The CDR3 is 14 amino acids. Germline assignment: CDR1 KGHSH and CDR2 LQKENI. Trimming pared 2 bases from V and 3 bases from J, leaving 10 bases between.

The gene calls are TRBV5-8 and TRBJ2-5, with 7 bases aligning to TRBD2. The CDR3 sequence is 13 residues long. Germline CDR1 is SGHTS and CDR2 is YDEGEE. V lost 4 bases and J lost 5; bases outside the gene matches: 5. CDR3 protein: CASSREGFETQYF. Written as DNA, the CDR3 is TGTGCCAGCAGCAGGGAGGGTTTCGAGACCCAGTACTTC.

The CDR3 is CASSLEGRTEAFF. Here the CDR3 DNA reads TGTGCCAGCAGTTTAGAGGGGAGGACTGAAGCTTTCTTT. The genes are TRBV28 and TRBJ1-1; D possibly corresponds to TRBD1 (5 bases). CDR1 and CDR2 from the germline V gene are MDHEN and SYDVKM. This CDR3 is built from 13 residues. Trimming pared 2 bases from V and 5 bases from J, leaving 9 bases between. The full variable domain, its missing parts supplied by reference TRBV28 and TRBJ1-1, is DVKVTQSSRYLVKRTGEKVFLECVQDMDHENMFWYRQDPGLGLRLIYFSYDVKMKEKGDIPEGYSVSREKKERFSLILESASTNQTSMYLCASSLEGRTEAFFGQGTRLTVV.

The chain has TRBV7-3 and TRBJ2-1; 7 bases align to TRBD1. This CDR3 has 16 amino acids. In germline, CDR1 is SGHTA, CDR2 FQGTGA. V was clipped by 5 bases and J by 0 bases; unmatched bases: 7. CDR3 amino acids: CASSQTGSSSYNEQFF. CDR3 sequence (DNA): TGTGCCAGCAGCCAGACAGGGTCCAGCTCCTACAATGAGCAGTTCTTC.

The J gene is TRBJ1-2, the V gene TRBV30; D might be TRBD1 (5 bases). This CDR3 comprises 14 residues. The ends were cut back, 3 bases at V and 5 bases at J, with 16 bases in the middle. The germline V gene has CDR1 GTSNPN and CDR2 SVGIG (reference sequence). CDR3: CAWRAAPGGYGYTF. Written as DNA, the CDR3 is TGTGCCTGGAGAGCGGCCCCGGGGGGGTATGGCTACACCTTC.

The J gene is TRBJ1-2, the V gene TRBV6-5; D is unclear. V shed 5 bases and J shed 0 bases, with 10 bases lying between them. The CDR3 is 14 amino acids. The germline CDR1 and CDR2 sequences are MNHEY and SVGAGI. CDR3 protein: CASSKHQANYGYTF. DNA of the CDR3: TGTGCCAGCAGTAAACACCAAGCTAACTATGGCTACACCTTC.

The chain employs TRBV5-1 and TRBJ2-2, with D maybe TRBD2 (7 bases). The CDR3 is 15 amino acids. CDR1 is SGHRS, CDR2 YFSETQ, per germline. Trimming stripped 7 bases from V and 0 bases from J, with 13 bases between. This CDR3 reads CASASGGSNTGELFF. CDR3 nucleotide sequence: TGCGCCAGCGCATCGGGGGGCTCGAACACCGGGGAGCTGTTTTTT.

In this sample, this clone turned up a few times. In nucleotides, the CDR3 is TGTGCCAGCAGACCGACAGGGGTCTCCTACGAGCAGTACTTC. It codes for CASRPTGVSYEQYF. This chain links TRBV7-9 with TRBJ2-7, with TRBD1 matching 8 bases. The CDR3 spans 14 residues. Germline values: CDR1 SEHNR, CDR2 FQNEAQ (reference sequence). The V and J ends lost 6 bases and 0 bases, in that order; junction bases with no gene match: 4.

The V call is TRBV19, the J call TRBJ1-6, with a weak D call TRBD1 (5 bases). Germline CDR1 and CDR2: LNHDA and SQIVND (reference sequence). This CDR3 region has 16 residues. Trimming pared 8 bases from V and 3 bases from J, leaving 17 bases between. The CDR3 spells CASSFLPGDYNSPLHF. The CDR3 bases are TGTGCCAGTTCCTTCCTTCCGGGGGACTATAATTCACCCCTCCACTTT.

This clone was recorded only once. The chain carries TRBV1 and TRBJ2-1; the listed D gene, TRBD2, was not tested against the DNA. TRBV1 is a known pseudogene. The CDR3 is 14 amino acids. This CDR3 is CTGRRRERDNEQLF. The CDR3 DNA sequence: TGCACCGGGAGGAGGAGGGAAAGGGATAATGAGCAGCTCTTC.

The chain combines TRBV5-8 with TRBJ2-7; D unresolved. Germline CDR1 SGHTS, CDR2 YDEGEE. V dropped 5 bases and J dropped 6 bases, with 15 bases sitting between them. The CDR3 is 13 amino acids. The CDR3 nucleotides read TGTGCCAGCAGGCCGGGTCTTGTCGGCGAGCAGTACTTC. It encodes CASRPGLVGEQYF. The variable domain in full, completed from reference TRBV5-8 and TRBJ2-7, reads EAGVTQSPTHLIKTRGQQATLRCSPISGHTSVYWYQQALGLGLQFLLWYDEGEERNRGNFPPRFSGRQFPNYSSELNVNALELEDSALYLCASRPGLVGEQYFGPGTRLTVT.

V and J are TRBV7-2 and TRBJ2-1, with a tentative D call TRBD2 (6 bases). The CDR3 length is 16 residues. With 4 bases removed from V and 6 bases from J, the gap between germline ends came to 19 bases. The germline CDR1 and CDR2 sequences are SGHTA and FQGNSA. The CDR3 protein is CASSSGGVLSINEQFF. As DNA, the CDR3 is TGTGCCAGCAGCTCAGGCGGGGTCCTATCAATCAATGAGCAGTTCTTC.

This sequence joins TRBV9 and TRBJ1-2; a possible D gene is TRBD1 (6 bases). The CDR3 spans 13 residues. V was pared by 4 bases and J by 4 bases, with 11 bases between. Looked up from germline, CDR1 is SGDLS and CDR2 is YYNGEE. The CDR3 sequence: CASSPTGGYGYTF. As DNA, the CDR3 is TGTGCCAGCAGCCCGACAGGAGGCTATGGCTACACCTTC.

This chain joins TRBV7-9 and TRBJ2-7, with D possibly TRBD1 on 5 matching bases. V gave up 3 bases and J gave up 3 bases, with 9 bases separating them. There are 13 residues in the CDR3. The germline V gene encodes CDR1 SEHNR and CDR2 FQNEAQ (reference sequence). The CDR3 reads CASSFSQGYEQYF. The CDR3 DNA reads as TGTGCCAGCAGCTTTTCGCAGGGCTACGAGCAGTACTTC.

This chain uses TRBV6-5 with TRBJ2-3; a possible D gene is TRBD2 (5 bases). This CDR3 contains 14 residues. V was pared by 5 bases and J by 3 bases, with 12 bases between. Germline V gives CDR1 MNHEY, CDR2 SVGAGI. CDR3: CASSPSPGTDTQYF. DNA of the CDR3: TGTGCCAGCAGTCCCTCCCCGGGGACAGATACGCAGTATTTT.

This chain connects TRBV11-2 to TRBJ1-1; D possibly corresponds to TRBD1 (6 bases). The V gene lost 5 bases and the J gene lost 0 bases, with 22 bases spanning the gap. The CDR3 contains 18 residues. Germline values: CDR1 SGHAT, CDR2 FQNNGV. The CDR3 region is CASSRNLGGAGVNTEAFF. The CDR3 DNA reads as TGTGCCAGCAGCCGAAACCTGGGGGGGGCCGGTGTGAACACTGAAGCTTTCTTT.

In this sample, this clone turned up a few times. This sequence joins TRBV5-6 and TRBJ2-1, with 8 bases matching TRBD2. Trimming took 1 base from V and 7 from J; bases not matched to a gene: 4. CDR3 length equals 14 residues. The germline V gene has CDR1 SGHDT and CDR2 YYEEEE. The CDR3 here is CASSLISGTNEQFF. The CDR3 DNA reads as TGTGCCAGCAGCTTGATTAGCGGGACAAATGAGCAGTTCTTC.

The count of this clone is one. The chain recombines TRBV3-1 (or the pseudogene TRBV3-2) with TRBJ2-7; 9 bases map to TRBD1. This CDR3 has 16 amino acids. The V gene end was trimmed by 3 bases and the J gene end by 7 bases; junction bases not matched to a gene: 13. Germline assignment: CDR1 LGHDT and CDR2 YNNKEL (reference sequence). The chain's CDR3 is CASSQDRGLGRGEQYF. For the CDR3, the DNA is TGTGCCAGCAGCCAGGACAGGGGACTTGGGAGAGGAGAGCAGTACTTC.

The genes are TRBV4-1 and TRBJ1-5; D might be TRBD1 (6 bases). The V gene lost 0 bases and the J gene lost 3 bases, with 15 bases spanning the gap. The CDR3 sequence is 17 residues long. Germline loops: CDR1 MGHRA, CDR2 YSYEKL. The CDR3 DNA reads as TGCGCCAGCAGCCAAGATCTCGTCAGGGGCGCCAATCAGCCCCAGCATTTT. It specifies CASSQDLVRGANQPQHF.

This sequence joins TRBV9 and TRBJ1-2; possible D gene TRBD1, 5 bases. The CDR3 is 15 amino acids. V gave up 0 bases and J gave up 6 bases, with 15 bases separating them. Germline CDR1 is SGDLS and CDR2 is YYNGEE. Written as DNA, the CDR3 is TGTGCCAGCAGCGTAGATACAGGTAGTGTGGATGGCTACACCTTC. Translation gives CASSVDTGSVDGYTF. Together with reference TRBV9 and TRBJ1-2, the CDR3 gives the full variable domain: DSGVTQTPKHLITATGQRVTLRCSPRSGDLSVYWYQQSLDQGLQFLIQYYNGEERAKGNILERFSAQQFPDLHSELNLSSLELGDSALYFCASSVDTGSVDGYTFGSGTRLTVV.

About this clone itself: Within the sample, other DNA sequences also encode this same CDR3. This chain uses TRBV7-2 with TRBJ1-5; D ambiguous. The CDR3 has 12 amino acids. Germline V lookup: CDR1 SGHTA, CDR2 FQGNSA. With 4 bases removed from V and 4 bases from J, the gap between germline ends came to 5 bases. The CDR3 sequence is CASSSGNQPQHF. The CDR3 DNA sequence: TGTGCCAGCAGCTCCGGGAATCAGCCCCAGCATTTT.